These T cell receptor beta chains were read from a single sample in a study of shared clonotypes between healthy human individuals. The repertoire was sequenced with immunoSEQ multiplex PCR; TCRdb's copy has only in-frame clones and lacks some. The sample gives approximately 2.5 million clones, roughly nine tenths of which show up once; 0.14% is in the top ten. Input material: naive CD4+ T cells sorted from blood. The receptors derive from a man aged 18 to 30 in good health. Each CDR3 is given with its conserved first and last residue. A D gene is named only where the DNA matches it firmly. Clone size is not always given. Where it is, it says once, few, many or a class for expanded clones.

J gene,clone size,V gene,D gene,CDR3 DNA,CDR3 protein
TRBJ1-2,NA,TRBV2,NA,TGTGCCAGCAGAGCCACCGTACAGGGCTATGGCTACACCTTC,CASRATVQGYGYTF
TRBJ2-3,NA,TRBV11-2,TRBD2,TGTGCCAGCAGCTTAGTTGCGGGGGGGCTGGCAGATACGCAGTATTTT,CASSLVAGGLADTQYF
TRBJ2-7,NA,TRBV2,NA,TGTGCCAGCAGTGTCGGCGGGAACTCCTACGAGCAGTACTTC,CASSVGGNSYEQYF
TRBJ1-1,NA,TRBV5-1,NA,TGCGCCAGCAGCTTGGATCCGGGGAGGGAGAACACTGAAGCTTTCTTT,CASSLDPGRENTEAFF
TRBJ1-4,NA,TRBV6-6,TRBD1,TGTGCCAGCAGGCACAAAGGACAGGGAAATGAAAAACTGTTTTTT,CASRHKGQGNEKLFF
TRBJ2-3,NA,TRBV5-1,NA,TGCGCCAGCTCCCTGAGGGATGCCACAGATACGCAGTATTTT,CASSLRDATDTQYF
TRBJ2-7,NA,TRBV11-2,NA,TGTGCCAGCAGCCGCTCGGACACCTCCTACGAGCAGTACTTC,CASSRSDTSYEQYF
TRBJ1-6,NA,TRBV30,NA,TGTGCCTGCAATGGAGGACAAGATAATTCACCCCTCCACTTT,CACNGGQDNSPLHF
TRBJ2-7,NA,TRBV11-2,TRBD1,TGTGCCAGCAGCCACCTGACAGGGCTGGGGGAGCAGTACTTC,CASSHLTGLGEQYF
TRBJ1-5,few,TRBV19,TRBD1,TGTGCCAGTAGTGGACAGGGTCAGCCCCAGCATTTT,CASSGQGQPQHF
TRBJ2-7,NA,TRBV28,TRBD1,TGTGCCAGCAGTTGGACAGGGAGTTCCTACGAGCAGTACTTC,CASSWTGSSYEQYF
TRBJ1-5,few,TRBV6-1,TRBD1,TGTGCCAGCAGTGAAGGTTACAGGGGTCAGCCCCAGCATTTT,CASSEGYRGQPQHF
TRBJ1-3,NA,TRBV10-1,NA,TGCGCCAGCAGTGAGTCAAGTGGCCGAAACACCATATATTTT,CASSESSGRNTIYF
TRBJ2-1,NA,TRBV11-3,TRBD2,TGTGCCAGCAGCTTTGGGCGGGGGGCCTACAATGAGCAGTTCTTC,CASSFGRGAYNEQFF
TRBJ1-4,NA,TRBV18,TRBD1,TGTGCCAGCTCACCCCTCTCGGGACAGTTTAATGAAAAACTGTTTTTT,CASSPLSGQFNEKLFF
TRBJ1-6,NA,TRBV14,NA,TGTGCCAGCAGCTCGGCAGTCTTGGGGCCCCTCCACTTT,CASSSAVLGPLHF